The text below deals with one T cell receptor (beta chain). With 1 base removed from V and 6 bases from J, the gap between germline ends came to 10 bases. The CDR3 has 14 amino acids. Germline V gene data show CDR1 as SGHDN and CDR2 as FVKESK. The sample comes from a study of PD-1 and CTLA-4 blockade in melanoma. The assay was immunoSEQ multiplex PCR, and TCRdb's table has in-frame clones only and misses some. Among about 16,000 clones listed, 70% were seen once. The clonotype comes from a human donor with melanoma. J is TRBJ1-5 and V is TRBV14; the D gene is possibly TRBD1 (5 bases). The material was CD8+ T cells from peripheral blood, obtained from a patient given anti-PD-1 treatment. In DNA, the CDR3 is TGTGCCAGCAGCCAAGCGGGGGTCGGTCAGCCCCAGCATTTT. This encodes CASSQAGVGQPQHF. Drawing the rest from reference TRBV14 and TRBJ1-5, the complete variable domain is EAGVTQFPSHSVIEKGQTVTLRCDPISGHDNLYWYRRVMGKEIKFLLHFVKESKQDESGMPNNRFLAERTGGTYSTLKVQPAELEDSGVYFCASSQAGVGQPQHFGDGTRLSIL.